What follows are 9 T cell receptor beta chains derived from one specimen sequenced in a study of blood T cell repertoires in COVID-19. The assay was immunoSEQ multiplex PCR, and TCRdb's table has in-frame clones only and misses some. The table records approximately 120,000 clones, around 81% of them present only once. Sequencing was carried out using peripheral blood. The source of these receptors is a man in his sixties with acute or convalescent COVID-19.

A single count supports this clone. The CDR3 loop is CAISDTGAEYGYTF. In nucleotides, the CDR3 is TGTGCCATCAGTGACACAGGGGCCGAGTATGGCTACACCTTC. The rearrangement joins TRBV10-3 to TRBJ1-2; 7 bases fit TRBD1. CDR1 ENHRY and CDR2 SYGVKD come from the germline V gene. This CDR3 region has 14 residues. V trimming: 3 bases; J trimming: 5 bases; junction bases outside the gene matches: 6.

The rearrangement joins TRBV28 to TRBJ1-1; possibly TRBD1 for D (6 bases). CDR1 and CDR2 (germline): MDHEN, SYDVKM. This CDR3 spans 15 amino acids. Trimming took off 9 bases at V and 2 bases at J, with 19 bases between the two ends. The CDR3: CASAKRGGANTEAFF. The CDR3 DNA reads TGTGCCAGTGCCAAAAGGGGGGGCGCAAACACTGAAGCTTTCTTT.

The chain recombines TRBV27 with TRBJ2-2, with TRBD2 matching 8 bases. This CDR3 spans 18 amino acids. Germline CDR1 is MNHEY and CDR2 is SMNVEV (reference sequence). V lost 4 bases, J lost 5 bases, and 15 bases stayed unmatched. The CDR3 DNA is TGTGCCAGCAGTTCCCCCCCGCGGGAGGCCCCAAGAACCGGGGAGCTGTTTTTT. Translation gives CASSSPPREAPRTGELFF.

The chain recombines TRBV6-1 with TRBJ1-5; 7 positions agree with TRBD1. Germline V gives CDR1 MNHNS, CDR2 SASEGT. The J segment lost 4 bases and the V segment lost 4 bases, leaving 10 bases of the junction unmatched. The length of the CDR3 is 16 residues. The CDR3 coding sequence is TGTGCCAGCAGTGCAAACAGGGGCGGCTTAAATCAGCCCCAGCATTTT. Residues: CASSANRGGLNQPQHF.

V usage is TRBV27 and J usage is TRBJ1-6; D gene unclear. Germline loops: CDR1 MNHEY, CDR2 SMNVEV (reference sequence). CDR3 length: 14 residues. Deletions cut 3 bases from V and 8 bases from J, with 11 bases between. CDR3 DNA sequence: TGTGCCAGCAGTTTTGGCAAAATGCATTCACCCCTCCACTTT. Its translation is CASSFGKMHSPLHF.

This chain joins TRBV6-5 and TRBJ1-5; TRBD1 aligns across 9 bases. V shed 7 bases and J 6 bases; nucleotides not matched to a gene: 7. Germline values: CDR1 MNHEY, CDR2 SVGAGI. The CDR3 is 14 residues long. CDR3: CASTWDRVVQPQHF. In nucleotides, the CDR3 is TGTGCCAGCACTTGGGACAGGGTCGTTCAGCCCCAGCATTTT.

This chain links TRBV30 with TRBJ2-2, with TRBD2 matching 11 bases. Germline V lookup: CDR1 GTSNPN, CDR2 SVGIG (reference sequence). There are 14 residues in the CDR3. V lost 3 bases to trimming and J lost 6 bases; unmatched junction nucleotides: 3. In DNA form, the CDR3 reads TGTGCCTGGAGCGGACTAGCGGGTGCCGGGGAGCTGTTTTTT. As protein: CAWSGLAGAGELFF. Full variable domain (outside the CDR3, taken from reference TRBV30 and TRBJ2-2): SQTIHQWPATLVQPVGSPLSLECTVEGTSNPNLYWYRQAAGRGLQLLFYSVGIGQISSEVPQNLSASRPQDRQFILSSKKLLLSDSGFYLCAWSGLAGAGELFFGEGSRLTVL.

The CDR3 nucleotides are TGTGCCAGCAGCACCGACCGACAGGGGGCGCGGACTGAAGCTTTCTTT. It is translated as CASSTDRQGARTEAFF. The rearrangement uses TRBV28 and TRBJ1-1; 10 bases agree with TRBD1. Trimming cost V 6 bases and J 5 bases; bases outside gene matches: 12. CDR1 MDHEN and CDR2 SYDVKM come from the germline V gene. CDR3 length: 16 residues.

In the case of this clone: Other DNA sequences in the sample encode the same CDR3. This chain uses TRBV27 with TRBJ2-7; D unclear. The CDR3 consists of 14 residues. V was trimmed by 3 bases and J by 0 bases, leaving 9 bases between them. Germline V CDR1 and CDR2: MNHEY, SMNVEV (reference sequence). For the CDR3, the DNA is TGTGCCAGCAGTTTTCGGCCTAGCTCCTACGAGCAGTACTTC. Protein: CASSFRPSSYEQYF.